The clone carrying this T cell receptor beta chain was seen many times. What it binds is unknown. These data originate in a study of regulatory T cells in long-lasting Graves disease. The overall study: Persistent cases took antithyroid drugs over 5 years and stayed TSH receptor antibody positive.

Per germline, CDR1 SGHTA and CDR2 FQGNSA. The germline V and J ends were trimmed by 6 bases and 4 bases, with 12 bases remaining between them. The CDR3 is 13 amino acids. Specified time point: persistent/refractory GD, antithyroid drugs over 5 years with positive TRAb. The authors made the TCR library using RNA they extracted from PBMCs. Notes on the study in general: Among the persistent patients, 2,500 to 3,500 public clonotypes were shared, more than the approximately 1,000 shared among new patients.

Assembly of TCR beta libraries relied on iRepertoire HTBI primers together with Arm-PCR of CDR3 regions. Using its own MiXCR run on the multiplex PCR reads, TCRdb lists one record per CDR3 protein. Here the sample spans about 470,000 distinct CDR3 sequences, around 20% being singletons. The receptor's source is a female donor with Graves disease. The input for sequencing was peripheral blood mononuclear cells (PBMCs), taken when the disease was refractory, from a patient treated with antithyroid drugs. The chain is built from TRBV7-2 and TRBJ1-1, with no clear D. The CDR3 DNA is TGTGCCAGCAGTTTAAAGGCCTTCACTGAAGCTTTCTTT. Translated: CASSLKAFTEAFF.